Listed below are T cell receptor beta chains from one sample, sequenced in a study of T cell responses to AZD1222 COVID-19 vaccine. Libraries were prepared by immunoSEQ multiplex PCR; TCRdb keeps only in-frame clonotypes and omits some of them. The table lists fewer than 130,000 clones, around 94% of them singletons. The sequencing here drew on peripheral blood, taken on day 0 of AZD1222 vaccination. The source of these receptors is an adult in good health. Each CDR3 is given with its conserved first and last residue. A D gene is named only where the DNA matches it firmly. Rows may omit the clone size; those that give it use once, few, many or a size class.

clone size: -; V gene: TRBV7-9; J gene: TRBJ1-3; D gene: TRBD1; CDR3 protein: CASSLTGASGNTIYF
clone size: -; V gene: TRBV5-1; J gene: TRBJ2-3; D gene: -; CDR3 protein: CASSFQGKDTQYF
clone size: -; V gene: TRBV18; J gene: TRBJ1-4; D gene: -; CDR3 protein: CASSAGHEKLFF
clone size: -; V gene: TRBV19; J gene: TRBJ1-5; D gene: -; CDR3 protein: CASSTPGQGRNQPQHF
clone size: -; V gene: TRBV27; J gene: TRBJ1-3; D gene: -; CDR3 protein: CANGGRNTIYF
clone size: -; V gene: TRBV7-2; J gene: TRBJ2-7; D gene: TRBD2; CDR3 protein: CASRRSGGTYEQYF
clone size: few; V gene: TRBV6-1; J gene: TRBJ2-1; D gene: TRBD2; CDR3 protein: CASSDHSGGSYNEQFF
clone size: -; V gene: TRBV7-6; J gene: TRBJ2-1; D gene: TRBD1; CDR3 protein: CASRRGGTQSSSYNEQFF
clone size: -; V gene: TRBV11-2; J gene: TRBJ2-5; D gene: TRBD2; CDR3 protein: CASSPRVSGARRVETQYF
clone size: -; V gene: TRBV5-1; J gene: TRBJ2-7; D gene: -; CDR3 protein: CAKNRVRYF
clone size: -; V gene: TRBV6-5; J gene: TRBJ1-2; D gene: -; CDR3 protein: CASSYEGVGYGYTF
clone size: -; V gene: TRBV15; J gene: TRBJ1-6; D gene: -; CDR3 protein: CATSREGDSDPSPLHF
clone size: -; V gene: TRBV12-5; J gene: TRBJ2-2; D gene: -; CDR3 protein: CASGLRPNTGELFF
clone size: -; V gene: TRBV2; J gene: TRBJ2-7; D gene: -; CDR3 protein: CASSEPFNYEQYF
clone size: -; V gene: TRBV14; J gene: TRBJ1-2; D gene: TRBD1; CDR3 protein: CASSPEQGAHYGYTF